The clone carrying this TCR beta chain was observed a few times. The antigen remains undetermined. This sample was included in a study of beta chain features in type 1 diabetes. One heparinised draw, averaging roughly 0.12 L, was taken per donor. CD45RO/CCR7/CD25/CD127/CD95/CD27 separated CD4+ naive, central memory, regulatory and stem cell-like memory cells by sorting. As every portion of the isolated RNA was reverse transcribed, the sequencing read expressed TCRB transcripts. Using immunoSEQ multiplex PCR, the repertoire was profiled, and TCRdb retains in-frame clones only, with some absent. The table includes 860,000 or so clones, roughly 16% detected once. The CDR3 runs 15 residues. Germline CDR1 is SGHDT and CDR2 is YYEEEE. Trimming took off 3 bases at V and 3 bases at J, with 12 bases between the two ends. Study-wide points: Still unanswered here is whether HLA type influences TCRB rearrangement. For cells with high TCR expression, cDNA sequencing could yield over-representation.

This chain links TRBV5-6 with TRBJ2-2; a possible D gene is TRBD2 (6 bases). This sequence originates from a woman aged 18-29 years in good health. The source material was naive CD4+ T cells from blood. The CDR3 DNA reads as TGTGCCAGCAGCTCTCCGGGACTTTACACCGGGGAGCTGTTTTTT. Translating it yields CASSSPGLYTGELFF.